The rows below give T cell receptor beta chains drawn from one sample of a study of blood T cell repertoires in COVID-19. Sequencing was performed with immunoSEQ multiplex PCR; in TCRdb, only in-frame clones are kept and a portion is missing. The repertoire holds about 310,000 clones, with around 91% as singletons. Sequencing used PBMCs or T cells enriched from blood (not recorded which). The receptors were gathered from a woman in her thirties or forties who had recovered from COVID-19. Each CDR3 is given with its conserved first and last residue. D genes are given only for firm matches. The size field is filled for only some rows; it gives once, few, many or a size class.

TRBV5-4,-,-,CASSSQGPNQPQHF
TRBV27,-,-,CASSLGRNPVSYEQYF
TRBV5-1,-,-,CASSFGLTSQETQYF
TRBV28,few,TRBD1,CASIKPGQTNTEAFF
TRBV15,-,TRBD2,CATKASGRNEQFF
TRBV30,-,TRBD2,CAWSSSGLSYEQYF
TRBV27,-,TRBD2,CASSLRAGGTYEQYF
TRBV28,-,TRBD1,CASSIGQGLEDTQYF
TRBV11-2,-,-,CASSQTLSGETQYF
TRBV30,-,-,CAWTPRADYGYTF
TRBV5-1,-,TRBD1,CASSLGGTGNSPLHF
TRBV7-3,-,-,CASSFSGEDGYTF
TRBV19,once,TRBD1,CASSIAWGQNSNQPQHF
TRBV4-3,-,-,CASSQELSVTEAFF
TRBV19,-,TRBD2,CASGSLAGSYNEQFF
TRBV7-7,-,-,CASSGQGGGLQETQYF
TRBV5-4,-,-,CASSLLNTYGYTF
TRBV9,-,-,CASSVETVTYEQYF
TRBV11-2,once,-,CASSHSRLEQYF
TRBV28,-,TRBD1,CASSLWRGLDYGYTF
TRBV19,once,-,CASSLTAGITGELFF
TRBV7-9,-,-,CASSSTNPRGYTF
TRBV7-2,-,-,CASSLSFGQPQHF
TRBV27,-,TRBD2,CASRRSSGRALETQYF
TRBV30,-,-,CAWSVLPTGELFF
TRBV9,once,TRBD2,CASSRAPSGGYEQYF
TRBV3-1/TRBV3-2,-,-,CASSQAGDQPQHF
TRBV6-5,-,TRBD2,CASSYWTSGGAGEQFF
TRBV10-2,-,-,CASMPRDYNEQFF
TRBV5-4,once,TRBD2,CASSLKRERTDTQYF
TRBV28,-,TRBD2,CASSTPSGGLYNEQFF
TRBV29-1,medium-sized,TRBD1,CSVGTGYWGYTF
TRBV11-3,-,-,CASSFYSTPTRTGELFF
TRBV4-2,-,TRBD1,CASSLTRGLKGAQGYTF
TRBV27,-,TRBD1,CASNRQGANTGELFF
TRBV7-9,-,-,CASSFRENSPLHF
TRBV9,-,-,CASSFTGRTEAFF
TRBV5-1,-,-,CASSLQVNEKLFF
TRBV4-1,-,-,CASSQDLGQGINF
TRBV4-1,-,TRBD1,CASSQERDSFPLHF
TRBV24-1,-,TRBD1,CATSGPGGEKLFF
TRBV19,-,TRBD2,CASSPGLAGVYEQYF
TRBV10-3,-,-,CAISESAEQYF
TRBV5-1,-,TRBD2,CASKGGGAAYNEQFF
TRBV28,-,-,CASRGRLMNTEAFF
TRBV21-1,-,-,CASPVGQVSNQPQHF
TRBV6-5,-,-,CASSPQGSDTEAFF
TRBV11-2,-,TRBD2,CASSLRLAPSGNEQFF